This T cell receptor beta chain was found in a study of blood T cells in healthy people across ages (dated by TCRdb to between 2015 and 2016). With regard to the full study: In model experiments, template switching captured roughly one uniquely barcoded TCR beta cDNA molecule for every two T cells. Using the same blood draw, the study looked at two additional independent replicas of 1 million unique cDNA reads for two donors, one aged 18 to 30 and the other aged 80 or older. The donors were divided into four age groups: young (average 16 years), middle-aged (around 37), aged (approximately 62) and long-lived (roughly 88). The study measured age-related changes in TCR beta repertoire diversity using deep sequencing normalized with unique cDNA molecular identifiers.

The CDR3 covers 15 residues, taking in both the cysteine and the phenylalanine. Only the CDR3 portion is preserved as DNA: 45 bases, with reading frame beginning at the first base. For CDR1 and CDR2, the germline V gene (reference sequence) lists DFQATT and SNEGSKA. Trimming removed 3 bases from V and 2 bases from J, leaving 17 bases between the germline ends. Preparation of the library involved 5' RACE. Reads for this sample came from an Illumina HiSeq 2500. A second PCR of about 7 to 12 cycles was run with a J-beta primer mix and a sample-barcoded 5' primer. A template-switch 5' adaptor carrying 12 random nucleotides introduced a unique molecular identifier onto each TCR beta cDNA molecule. Each sample yielded at least 2.5 million CDR3-containing paired-end reads. First-strand cDNA was synthesized from all RNA with the Mint cDNA synthesis kit, primed by a TRBC-specific oligonucleotide. After uracil-DNA glycosylase treatment, a first 18-cycle PCR used universal primers M1SS and BC2_uni_R on all cDNA. The study's own analysis went as follows. Normalization of each sample was performed by random selection of 1 million high-quality reads, each carrying a distinct molecular identifier. Instead of being binned into consensus sequences, reads with shared molecular identifiers were discarded. MiTCR, with a Q25 quality threshold and the strictest error-elimination algorithm, was used for CDR3 identification, clonotype clustering and error correction. Lower-bound total TCR beta diversity was estimated with a nonparametric unseen species model using Euler transformation. Using fastp at Q25 and MiXCR, TCRdb reprocessed the public reads and kept productive beta chains. Under each unique CDR3 protein, matching rows form one entry showing the most common genes and DNA. These V and J calls derive from TCRdb rather than the authors' analysis. The sample contains 1 million or so distinct CDR3 sequences, approximately 25% of them found a single time. The top ten constitute around 0.75% of the sample.

Systemically healthy Caucasian individuals from Russia, over 30 in total and aged roughly 6 to 100 years, were included as donors. Each donor gave approximately 10 milliliters of peripheral blood, collected into EDTA-treated Vacutainer tubes. PBMCs were isolated by Ficoll-Paque density-gradient centrifugation, with at least 6 million obtained per sample. Trizol reagent was used to extract total RNA from the PBMCs, yielding at least 5 micrograms per sample. Naive CD45RAhigh/CD27high T cell percentages were measured by flow cytometry on a PBMC aliquot from every donor. Points the paper makes about the study in general: Because profiling used bulk unsorted PBMCs, naive and antigen-experienced compartments could not be compared conclusively. Donor CMV infection status was unknown, potentially confounding age-related changes in expanded clonotypes. Estimates of total diversity based on one million sequenced T cells were regarded as lower bounds and as underestimates. Observed TCR beta diversity correlated strongly with the percentage of naive T cells measured by flow cytometry. As age increased, observed TCR beta diversity per million T cells dropped in a roughly linear way, and a significant reduction was already evident by age 40. The long-lived group showed more naive CD4+ T cells, fewer expanded clones and increased TCR diversity than the aged group, suggesting age selection.

A word on this clonotype: Its antigen target is currently unknown. No much larger clonotype is one base removed from it; base qualities were not supplied.

These same data were also listed under a study on T cells of mothers and their children. As noted in the second study: Donors were nine systemically healthy Caucasian individuals: three mothers and their six children. cDNA synthesis consumed the entire amount of extracted RNA, loaded at 1.5 ug RNA in each 15 ul reaction. In the second PCR, the M1S primer added sample barcodes and 2-4 random nucleotides. Each mother yielded over 9.5 million TCR beta CDR3 reads and each child roughly 3 million reads. TCR recombination output is similarly shaped by thymic selection in related and unrelated pairs, with a minor effect exerted by inherited differences. Normalized repertoire overlap in related mother-child pairs was always slightly higher than in unrelated mother-child pairs, but the difference was never significant. Persistent microchimeric T cell clones were not detected, at a sensitivity of approximately 100 clones per million clonotypes. To look for features that set related mother-child pairs apart from unrelated individuals, the researchers ran deep NGS to compare the TCR beta repertoires of mothers and children. Mothers averaged roughly 40 +/- 4 years of age and children averaged around 10 +/- 4 years. After adapter ligation with NEBNext reagents, the libraries were sequenced on Illumina HiSeq 2000 with 100+100 nt paired-end reads. To prevent cross-contamination, the mother and child libraries were prepared a month apart and were sequenced in separate runs. For each donor, somewhere between roughly 450,000 and 2,000,000 distinct TCR beta clonotypes were identified. Naive TCR beta clonotypes were estimated from low-frequency clonotypes matched to each donor's FACS-determined naive share, without sorting.

This clonotype was obtained from a girl aged 2 to 10 in good health. Sequenced sample: blood. The V and J segments used are TRBV20-1 and TRBJ2-7; possibly the D gene is TRBD2, per 5 matching bases. For the CDR3, the sequence is CSASIPSGTTYEQYF. Read as DNA, the sequence is TGCAGTGCTAGCATACCGAGCGGAACTACCTACGAGCAGTACTTC.